This T cell receptor (beta chain) was profiled in a study of ipilimumab plus nivolumab after autologous stem cell transplantation. Using immunoSEQ multiplex PCR, the repertoire was profiled, and TCRdb retains in-frame clones only, with some absent. The profile covers 20,000 to 25,000 clones, with over 65% appearing a single time and 20% to 30% taken by the ten largest. Germline assignment: CDR1 MNHNY and CDR2 SVGAGI (reference sequence). J lost 5 bases, V lost 6 bases, and 5 bases had no gene match. This CDR3 has 13 amino acids. The receptor was isolated from a male donor with diffuse large B-cell lymphoma. This chain uses TRBV6-6 with TRBJ2-5, with 8 nucleotides matching TRBD2. Sequences were derived from PBMCs, sampled in a trial of ipilimumab plus nivolumab as post-transplant consolidation. For the CDR3, the DNA is TGTGCCAGCAGCCCTAGCGGGTGGGAGACCCAGTACTTC. Translation gives CASSPSGWETQYF.